One and the same sample provided the 13 T cell receptor beta chains below, sequenced in a study of T cell changes during pregnancy in multiple sclerosis (dated by TCRdb to between 2018 and 2021). The library was made by the immunoSEQ multiplex PCR assay. Entries here come from immuneACCESS through TCRdb and include only in-frame sequences with V and J called. Some clones fail to appear in such tables; in the studies checked, an unresolved V gene covers under half of the shortfall, and the cause of the remainder is unknown. The sample yields 45,000 to 55,000 clones; about 90% were counted once. The biggest ten clones account for about 1.8% of the sample. The material sequenced was peripheral blood, taken in the first trimester of pregnancy. Every receptor here comes from a female donor with multiple sclerosis, enrolled in a pregnancy study.

CDR3 DNA: TGCGCCAGCAGCTTGGCGCGATACTACGAGCAGTACTTC. Its protein is CASSLARYYEQYF. The chain carries TRBV5-1 and TRBJ2-7; the D is unclear. The CDR3 runs to 13 residues. Germline CDR1 is SGHRS and CDR2 is YFSETQ. V was cut by 0 bases and J by 3 bases, with 7 bases left in between.

The chain joins TRBV5-1 to TRBJ2-3, with TRBD2 matching 13 bases. Germline lookup yields CDR1 SGHRS and CDR2 YFSETQ. This CDR3 spans 16 amino acids. V lost 4 bases to trimming and J lost 4 bases; unmatched junction nucleotides: 6. In DNA, the CDR3 is TGCGCCAGCAGCGCCGGACTAGCGGGGGTGGCAGATACGCAGTATTTT. It specifies CASSAGLAGVADTQYF.

The chain links TRBV11-1 to TRBJ2-1, with 7 bases fitting TRBD2. This CDR3 has 16 amino acids. Germline V lookup: CDR1 SGHAT, CDR2 FQDESV (reference sequence). The junction had 9 bases not matched to a gene; V was cut back by 2 bases and J by 5 bases. The CDR3 region is CASSLRGGTVDNEQFF. For the CDR3, the DNA is TGTGCCAGCAGCTTACGCGGGGGAACCGTGGACAATGAGCAGTTCTTC.

J is TRBJ2-3 and V is TRBV7-2; TRBD2 aligns across 11 bases. Losses at the gene ends were 8 bases for V and 5 bases for J; bases not matched to a gene: 6. The CDR3 is 14 residues long. Germline CDR1 reads SGHTA; CDR2 reads FQGNSA. The CDR3 here is CASLAGGSGDTQYF. CDR3 in DNA: TGTGCCAGCCTAGCGGGGGGCTCCGGAGATACGCAGTATTTT.

The chain employs TRBV7-9 and TRBJ1-1; D perhaps matches TRBD1 (5 bases). Germline V CDR1 and CDR2: SEHNR, FQNEAQ (reference sequence). CDR3 size: 15 residues. V was pared by 1 base and J by 2 bases, with 11 bases between. In nucleotides, the CDR3 is TGTGCCAGCAGCTTAGGGGACTTCCGTAACACTGAAGCTTTCTTT. Translating it yields CASSLGDFRNTEAFF. The full variable domain, with the rest looked up from reference TRBV7-9 and TRBJ1-1, is DTGVSQNPRHKITKRGQNVTFRCDPISEHNRLYWYRQTLGQGPEFLTYFQNEAQLEKSRLLSDRFSAERPKGSFSTLEIQRTEQGDSAMYLCASSLGDFRNTEAFFGQGTRLTVV.

The CDR3 bases are TGTGCCAGCAGCCCCCATGGGACTAGCGGATACAATGAGCAGTTCTTC. As protein: CASSPHGTSGYNEQFF. The chain uses TRBV5-4 and TRBJ2-1, with 11 bases fitting TRBD2. V shed 4 bases and J 4 bases; nucleotides not matched to a gene: 7. Germline-derived CDR1 and CDR2 are SGHNT and YYREEE (reference sequence). The CDR3 has 16 amino acids.

V usage is TRBV28 and J usage is TRBJ1-2, with TRBD1 as a possible D gene (6 bases). The V end was cut by 6 bases, the J end by 4 bases, with 12 bases between. Germline V lookup: CDR1 MDHEN, CDR2 SYDVKM. This CDR3 contains 13 residues. The CDR3 nucleotides read TGTGCCAGCAGCCCAAGGGGGATCTATGGCTACACCTTC. This sequence encodes CASSPRGIYGYTF.

The genes are TRBV5-1 and TRBJ1-5; 9 bases match TRBD1. CDR1 SGHRS and CDR2 YFSETQ come from the germline V gene. The CDR3 runs 15 residues. V trimming: 0 bases; J trimming: 6 bases; junction bases outside the gene matches: 4. The CDR3 reads CASSLGGTGTQPQHF. DNA of the CDR3: TGCGCCAGCAGCTTGGGGGGGACAGGGACTCAGCCCCAGCATTTT.

This clone was seen only once. The chain employs TRBV29-1 and TRBJ2-1; 8 nucleotides agree with TRBD1. CDR3 length equals 14 residues. Germline V lookup: CDR1 SQVTM, CDR2 ANQGSEA. Trimming cost V 2 bases and J 7 bases; bases outside gene matches: 7. CDR3 sequence: CSVERQGFRNEQFF. CDR3 nucleotide sequence: TGCAGCGTTGAACGACAGGGGTTTAGGAATGAGCAGTTCTTC.

The chain employs TRBV4-1 and TRBJ1-1; D is unclear. V lost 0 bases to trimming and J lost 1 base, with 12 bases between them. Per germline, CDR1 MGHRA and CDR2 YSYEKL. The CDR3 runs 16 residues. The CDR3 DNA reads as TGCGCCAGCAGCCAAGAGAGACGTCCAGGGAACACTGAAGCTTTCTTT. It is translated as CASSQERRPGNTEAFF.

A single count supports this clone. The rearrangement links TRBV6-5 to TRBJ2-3; 9 positions agree with TRBD2. V lost 4 bases, J lost 3 bases, and 5 bases stayed unmatched. This CDR3 comprises 15 residues. Germline CDR1 is MNHEY and CDR2 is SVGAGI. CDR3 amino acids: CASSLRAGGTDTQYF. CDR3 sequence (DNA): TGTGCCAGCAGTTTACGGGCGGGGGGGACAGATACGCAGTATTTT.

V and J are TRBV19 and TRBJ1-5, with 10 positions matching TRBD1. The CDR3 runs 16 residues. The junction had 5 bases not matched to a gene; V was cut back by 3 bases and J by 3 bases. The germline V gene encodes CDR1 LNHDA and CDR2 SQIVND (reference sequence). CDR3 DNA: TGTGCCAGTAGTATCGATGGGACAGGGGCCAATCAGCCCCAGCATTTT. Residues: CASSIDGTGANQPQHF.

This chain uses TRBV9 with TRBJ2-7; D not certain. Trimming removed 0 bases at V and 0 bases at J, with 13 bases between. The CDR3 has 16 amino acids. Germline V gene data show CDR1 as SGDLS and CDR2 as YYNGEE. CDR3 DNA sequence: TGTGCCAGCAGCGTAGGCGGCTACACCGCCTCCTACGAGCAGTACTTC. Residues: CASSVGGYTASYEQYF.